This T cell receptor beta chain was retrieved from a study of blood T cell repertoires in COVID-19. Overall study: The cDNA or gDNA used as material had been derived from T cells, B-cell-depleted T cells, or PBMCs.

In the authors' methods: Estimated nucleated cell counts came from reference gene primer amplification. Generated by immunoSEQ multiplex PCR, the TCRdb table keeps only in-frame clones and is missing some. D and trimming were read from the DNA, whereas the V and J calls and clone size are those reported in that table. Here the sample spans roughly 230,000 clones, approximately 92% being singletons. This clone was seen a few times. One junction end disagrees with the germline gene, perhaps due to a read error. This CDR3 comprises 14 residues. The V gene's germline CDR1 is SEHNR and CDR2 FQNEAQ (reference sequence).

The receptor's source is a woman in her thirties or forties who had recovered from COVID-19. Source material: peripheral blood. V gene TRBV7-9 combines with J gene TRBJ2-1, with D perhaps matching TRBD1 (5 bases). The CDR3 coding sequence is TGTGCCAGCAGCTTAGGGGTCCGGCAGGGTGAGGAGTTCTTC. Translated: CASSLGVRQGEEFF.